This TCR beta chain came from a study of Ad26.COV2.S vaccination and SARS-CoV-2 variants. Broader study findings: Using TCR breadth and depth analyses may have led to underestimated total T cell responses.

Points on this clone: Its specificity is unknown.

This sample's treatment: 19 received Ad26.COV2.S at low or high dose, single or two shots; about 5 received placebo; per-sample allocation not given. The investigators took samples on day 63 after the first vaccine or placebo injection. Using immunoSEQ multiplex PCR, the repertoire was profiled, and TCRdb retains in-frame clones only, with some absent. The sample holds around 320,000 clones; more than 75% are singletons and the top ten take 3.4%. This CDR3 contains 14 residues. V shed 3 bases and J shed 2 bases, with 10 bases lying between them. Germline V lookup: CDR1 SGHRS, CDR2 YFSETQ. The clonotype was recovered from a person between 18 and 65 years old who received the Ad26.COV2.S COVID-19 vaccine or a placebo. The genes are TRBV5-1 and TRBJ2-3, with D perhaps TRBD1 (6 bases). Sequenced here: peripheral blood, sampled in a trial of Ad26.COV2.S vaccine versus placebo. Written as DNA, the CDR3 is TGCGCCAGCAGCTCCGGACAGACCACAGATACGCAGTATTTT. As protein: CASSSGQTTDTQYF.